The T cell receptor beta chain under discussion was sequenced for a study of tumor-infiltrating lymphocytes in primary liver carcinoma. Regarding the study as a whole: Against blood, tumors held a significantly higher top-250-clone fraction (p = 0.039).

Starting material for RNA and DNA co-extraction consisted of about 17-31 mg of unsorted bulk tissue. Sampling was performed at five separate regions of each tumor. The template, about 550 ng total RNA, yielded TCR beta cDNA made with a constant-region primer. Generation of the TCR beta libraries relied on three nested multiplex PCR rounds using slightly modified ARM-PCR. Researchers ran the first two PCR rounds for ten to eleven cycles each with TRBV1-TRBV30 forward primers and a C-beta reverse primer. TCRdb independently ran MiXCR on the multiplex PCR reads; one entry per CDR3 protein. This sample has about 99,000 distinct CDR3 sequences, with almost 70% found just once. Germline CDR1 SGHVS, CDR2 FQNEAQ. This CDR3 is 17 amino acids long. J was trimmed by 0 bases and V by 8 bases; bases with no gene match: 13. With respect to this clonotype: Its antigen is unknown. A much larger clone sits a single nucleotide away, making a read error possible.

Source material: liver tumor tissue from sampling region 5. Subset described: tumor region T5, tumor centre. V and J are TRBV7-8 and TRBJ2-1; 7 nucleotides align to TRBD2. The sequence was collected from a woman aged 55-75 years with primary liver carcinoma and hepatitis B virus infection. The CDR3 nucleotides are TGTGCCAGCGGTCACCCTAGCGGCAGTCTCTCCTACAATGAGCAGTTCTTC. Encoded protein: CASGHPSGSLSYNEQFF.